Sequencing of this T cell receptor beta chain was carried out in a study of identical twins. For this clonotype: Antigen specificity is unknown.

This CDR3 spans 17 amino acids. Germline lookup yields CDR1 SGHTA and CDR2 FQGNSA. Trimming at V came to 1 base and at J to 0 bases, leaving 4 bases not matched to a gene. TCRdb ran MiXCR on the 5' RACE reads and lists one entry per CDR3 protein. The sample yields 600,000 to 800,000 distinct CDR3 sequences, about 20% seen once. Study-wide points: Twins shared beta out-of-frame sequences in excess, but this excess was weaker.

The data also belong to a second study, concerning T cells expressing NK-cell markers. That study reports: One of the eight sequenced donors was seronegative, whereas the other seven were HCMV-seropositive. Whether the expanded NKG2C+ T cell clones recognized HCMV remained unclear.

This receptor was taken from a woman aged 18-30 years in good health. Input material: PBMCs. The chain carries TRBV7-2 and TRBJ2-1, with TRBD2 matching over 9 bases. CDR3 nucleotide sequence: TGTGCCAGCAGCTTAGGGCTAGCGGGAACCTCCTACAATGAGCAGTTCTTC. It yields the protein CASSLGLAGTSYNEQFF.